These 10 T cell receptor beta chains were sequenced from one sample in a study of blood T cell repertoires in COVID-19 (TCRdb year 2020). Library preparation was by the immunoSEQ multiplex PCR assay. TCRdb took this table from immuneACCESS and kept in-frame rearrangements with V and J called. Such tables lack part of the clones; where checked against another copy, unresolved V genes explain under half of the gap, and the rest is unexplained. The sample table shows about 83,000 clones, and roughly nine tenths are seen once. 15% to 20% of the sample lies in the top ten. Sequenced sample: peripheral blood. The receptors come from an elderly woman with active or convalescent COVID-19.

This chain joins TRBV19 and TRBJ1-1; D may be TRBD1 (6 bases). V lost 9 bases and J 4 bases, leaving 21 bases between the germline ends. The CDR3 contains 15 residues. CDR1 is LNHDA and CDR2 is SQIVND in the germline V gene (reference sequence). The CDR3 sequence is CASTMGQIPFTEAFF. CDR3 DNA sequence: TGTGCCAGCACCATGGGACAAATCCCTTTCACTGAAGCTTTCTTT.

CDR3 DNA sequence: TGTGCCAGCAGTTTATCGGGTCTGGGCAGGGGGCAGAGAACTAATGAAAAACTGTTTTTT. Translated: CASSLSGLGRGQRTNEKLFF. This chain joins TRBV28 and TRBJ1-4; 8 bases agree with TRBD1. In germline, CDR1 is MDHEN, CDR2 SYDVKM. The CDR3 totals 20 residues. After removal of 1 base from V and 1 base from J, the junction contained 14 bases not matched to a gene. The whole variable domain, remainder taken from reference TRBV28 and TRBJ1-4, is DVKVTQSSRYLVKRTGEKVFLECVQDMDHENMFWYRQDPGLGLRLIYFSYDVKMKEKGDIPEGYSVSREKKERFSLILESASTNQTSMYLCASSLSGLGRGQRTNEKLFFGSGTQLSVL.

This sequence joins TRBV10-3 and TRBJ2-3; 8 positions match TRBD2. CDR3 size: 13 residues. Germline loops: CDR1 ENHRY, CDR2 SYGVKD. V trimming: 4 bases; J trimming: 4 bases; junction bases outside the gene matches: 1. The DNA for the CDR3 is TGTGCCATCAGTGGGACTAGCTCAGATACGCAGTATTTT. It specifies CAISGTSSDTQYF.

The chain carries TRBV25-1 and TRBJ1-2; D remains ambiguous. V was cut by 6 bases and J by 1 base, with 18 bases left in between. In germline, CDR1 is MGHDK, CDR2 SYGVNS. The CDR3 runs to 16 residues. CDR3 nucleotide sequence: TGTGCCAGCAGCCCGTCCCGTCTCTCCTATAACTATGGCTACACCTTC. Translating it yields CASSPSRLSYNYGYTF.

CDR3 amino acids: CASSTTGVTEAFF. The CDR3 coding sequence is TGTGCCAGCAGTACGACAGGGGTGACTGAAGCTTTCTTT. This chain uses TRBV12-3 or TRBV12-4 with TRBJ1-1; 8 nucleotides line up with TRBD1. The V segment lost 5 bases and the J segment 5 bases; nucleotides outside the gene matches: 4. This CDR3 is built from 13 residues.

CDR3 in DNA: TGTGCCAGCGGCCGAAGTACGAACACCGGGGAGCTGTTTTTT. This encodes CASGRSTNTGELFF. J is TRBJ2-2 and V is TRBV6-5; D remains ambiguous. Trimming pared 8 bases from V and 0 bases from J, leaving 10 bases between. The V gene's germline CDR1 is MNHEY and CDR2 SVGAGI. The CDR3 runs to 14 residues.

This chain links TRBV19 with TRBJ1-6; D not resolved. V was shortened by 3 bases and J by 6 bases, with 15 bases between the two germline ends. This CDR3 contains 16 residues. CDR1 and CDR2 (germline): LNHDA, SQIVND (reference sequence). The chain's CDR3 is CASSIGQAKPNSPLHF. CDR3 coding DNA: TGTGCCAGTAGTATTGGCCAGGCTAAACCTAATTCACCCCTCCACTTT.

This rearrangement joins TRBV6-5 to TRBJ2-7, with no clear D. The CDR3 runs 12 residues. Germline values: CDR1 MNHEY, CDR2 SVGAGI. Trimming took 7 bases from V and 11 from J, leaving 18 bases between them. The CDR3 DNA sequence: TGTGCCAGCACCGCTCAGGCAGGCACGAAGTACTTC. Amino acids: CASTAQAGTKYF.

This chain connects TRBV11-1 to TRBJ2-1; D might be TRBD2 (5 bases). Germline V lookup: CDR1 SGHAT, CDR2 FQDESV (reference sequence). V was shortened by 1 base and J by 3 bases, with 7 bases between the two germline ends. This CDR3 is 14 amino acids long. This CDR3 is CASSLGGSYNEQFF. Here the CDR3 DNA reads TGTGCCAGCAGCTTAGGAGGGAGCTACAATGAGCAGTTCTTC.

This clone was seen once. The chain employs TRBV9 and TRBJ1-5, with TRBD1 as a possible D gene (6 bases). The CDR3 has 15 residues. Trimming cost V 0 bases and J 1 base, with 8 bases left between them. Germline V gene data show CDR1 as SGDLS and CDR2 as YYNGEE. DNA for the CDR3: TGTGCCAGCAGCGTAGCTACAGGGAGCAATCAGCCCCAGCATTTT. Translating gives CASSVATGSNQPQHF.